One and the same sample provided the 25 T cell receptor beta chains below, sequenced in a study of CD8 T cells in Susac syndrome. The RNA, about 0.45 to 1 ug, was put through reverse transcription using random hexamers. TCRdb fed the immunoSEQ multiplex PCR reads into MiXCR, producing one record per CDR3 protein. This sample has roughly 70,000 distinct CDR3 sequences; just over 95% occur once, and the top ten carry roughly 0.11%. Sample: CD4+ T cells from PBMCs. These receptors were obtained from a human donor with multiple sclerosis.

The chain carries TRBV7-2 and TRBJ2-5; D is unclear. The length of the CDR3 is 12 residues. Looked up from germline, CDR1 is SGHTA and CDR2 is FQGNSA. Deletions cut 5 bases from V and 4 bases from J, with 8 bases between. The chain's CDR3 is CASSLSRETQYF. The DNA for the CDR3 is TGTGCCAGCAGCCTTAGTAGAGAGACCCAGTACTTC.

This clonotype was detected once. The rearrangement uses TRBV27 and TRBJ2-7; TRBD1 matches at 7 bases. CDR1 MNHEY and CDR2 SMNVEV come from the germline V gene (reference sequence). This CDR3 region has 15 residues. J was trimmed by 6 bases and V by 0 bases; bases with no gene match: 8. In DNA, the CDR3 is TGTGCCAGCAGTTTATCACGGGACAGAGGCCTCGAGCAGTACTTC. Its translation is CASSLSRDRGLEQYF.

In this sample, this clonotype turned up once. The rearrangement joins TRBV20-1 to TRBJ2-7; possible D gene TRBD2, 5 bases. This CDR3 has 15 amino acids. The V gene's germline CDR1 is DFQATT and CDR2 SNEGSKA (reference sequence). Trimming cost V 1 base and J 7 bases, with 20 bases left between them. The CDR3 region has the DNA TGCAGTGCTAGAGGGGCTAGCCCTTTGTTGGGGGAGCAGTACTTC. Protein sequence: CSARGASPLLGEQYF.

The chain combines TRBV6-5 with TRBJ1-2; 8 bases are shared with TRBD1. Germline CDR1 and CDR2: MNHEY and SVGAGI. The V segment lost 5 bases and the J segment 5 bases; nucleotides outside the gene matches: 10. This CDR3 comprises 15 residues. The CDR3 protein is CASSTTGGRPYGYTF. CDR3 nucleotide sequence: TGTGCCAGCAGTACCACAGGGGGGCGGCCTTATGGCTACACCTTC.

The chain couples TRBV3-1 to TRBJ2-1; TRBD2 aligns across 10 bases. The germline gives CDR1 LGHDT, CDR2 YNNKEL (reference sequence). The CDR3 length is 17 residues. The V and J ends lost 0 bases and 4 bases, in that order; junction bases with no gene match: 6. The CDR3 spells CASSQDVLAGSYNEQFF. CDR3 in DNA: TGTGCCAGCAGCCAAGATGTACTAGCGGGGTCTTACAATGAGCAGTTCTTC.

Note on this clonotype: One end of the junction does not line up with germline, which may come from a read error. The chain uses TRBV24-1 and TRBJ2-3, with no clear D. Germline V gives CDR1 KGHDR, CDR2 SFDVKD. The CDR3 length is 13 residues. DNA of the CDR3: TGTGCCACTAGTGGAGTGAGCACAGATACGCAGTATTTT. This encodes CATSGVSTDTQYF.

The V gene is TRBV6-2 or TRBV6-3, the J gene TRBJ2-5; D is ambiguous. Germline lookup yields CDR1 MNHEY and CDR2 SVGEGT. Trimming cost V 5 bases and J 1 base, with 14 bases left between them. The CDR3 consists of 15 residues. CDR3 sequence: CASSPLERFQETQYF. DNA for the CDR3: TGTGCCAGCAGTCCGCTGGAAAGGTTCCAAGAGACCCAGTACTTC.

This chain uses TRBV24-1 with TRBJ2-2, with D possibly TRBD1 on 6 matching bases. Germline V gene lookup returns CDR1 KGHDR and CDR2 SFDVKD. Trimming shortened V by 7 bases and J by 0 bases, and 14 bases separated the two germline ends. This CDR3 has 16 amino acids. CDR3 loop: CATSSNRVPNTGELFF. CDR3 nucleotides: TGTGCCACCAGCTCAAACAGGGTCCCGAACACCGGGGAGCTGTTTTTT.

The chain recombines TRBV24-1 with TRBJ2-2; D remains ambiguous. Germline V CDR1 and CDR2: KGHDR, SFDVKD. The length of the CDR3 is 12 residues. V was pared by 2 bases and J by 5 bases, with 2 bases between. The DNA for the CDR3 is TGTGCCACCAGTGATTATACCGGGGAGCTGTTTTTT. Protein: CATSDYTGELFF.

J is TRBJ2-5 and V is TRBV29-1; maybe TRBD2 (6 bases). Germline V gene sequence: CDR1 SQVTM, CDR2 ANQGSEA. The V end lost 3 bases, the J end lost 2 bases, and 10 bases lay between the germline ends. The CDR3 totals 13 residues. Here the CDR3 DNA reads TGCAGCGTTGATTCCGGGGGACAAGAGACCCAGTACTTC. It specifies CSVDSGGQETQYF. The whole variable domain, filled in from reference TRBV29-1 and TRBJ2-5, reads SAVISQKPSRDICQRGTSLTIQCQVDSQVTMMFWYRQQPGQSLTLIATANQGSEATYESGFVIDKFPISRPNLTFSTLTVSNMSPEDSSIYLCSVDSGGQETQYFGPGTRLLVL.

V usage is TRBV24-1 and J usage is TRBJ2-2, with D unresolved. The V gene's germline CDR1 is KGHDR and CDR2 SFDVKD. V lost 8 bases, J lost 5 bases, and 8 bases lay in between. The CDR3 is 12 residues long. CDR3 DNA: TGTGCCACCAATAAGGGTACCGGGGAGCTGTTTTTT. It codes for CATNKGTGELFF.

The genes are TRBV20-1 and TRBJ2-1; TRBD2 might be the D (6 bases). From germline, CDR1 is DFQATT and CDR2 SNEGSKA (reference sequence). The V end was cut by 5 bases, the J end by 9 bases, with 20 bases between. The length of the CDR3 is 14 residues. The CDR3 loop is CSAPPQRVEGEQFF. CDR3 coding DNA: TGCAGTGCTCCCCCCCAGCGGGTGGAAGGTGAGCAGTTCTTC.

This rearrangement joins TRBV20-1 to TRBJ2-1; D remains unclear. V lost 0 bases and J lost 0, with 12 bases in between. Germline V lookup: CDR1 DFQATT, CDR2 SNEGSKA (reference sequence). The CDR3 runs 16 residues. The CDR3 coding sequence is TGCAGTGCTAGAGATTACGGGCCTAGCTCCTACAATGAGCAGTTCTTC. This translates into CSARDYGPSSYNEQFF.

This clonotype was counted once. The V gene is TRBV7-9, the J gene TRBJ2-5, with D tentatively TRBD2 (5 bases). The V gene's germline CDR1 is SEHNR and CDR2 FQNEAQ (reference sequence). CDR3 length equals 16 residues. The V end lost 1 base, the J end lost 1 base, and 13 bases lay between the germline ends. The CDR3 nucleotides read TGTGCCAGCAGCTTAGGAGGAGCGGAAAGCCAAGAGACCCAGTACTTC. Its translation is CASSLGGAESQETQYF.

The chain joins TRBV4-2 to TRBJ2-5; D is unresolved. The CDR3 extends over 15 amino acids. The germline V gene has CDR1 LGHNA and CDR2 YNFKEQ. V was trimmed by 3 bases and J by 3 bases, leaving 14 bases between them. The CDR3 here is CASSQSGELEETQYF. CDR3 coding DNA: TGTGCCAGCAGCCAGTCGGGCGAACTGGAAGAGACCCAGTACTTC.

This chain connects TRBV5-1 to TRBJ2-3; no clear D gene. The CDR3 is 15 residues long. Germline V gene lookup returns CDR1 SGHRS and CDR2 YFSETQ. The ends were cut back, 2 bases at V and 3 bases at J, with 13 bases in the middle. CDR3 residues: CASSLNGPVTDTQYF. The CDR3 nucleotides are TGCGCCAGCAGCTTAAACGGCCCAGTGACAGATACGCAGTATTTT.

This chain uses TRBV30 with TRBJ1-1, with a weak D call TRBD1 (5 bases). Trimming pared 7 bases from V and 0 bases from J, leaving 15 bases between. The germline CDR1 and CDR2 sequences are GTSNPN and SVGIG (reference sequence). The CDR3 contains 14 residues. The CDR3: CAYSTVSLNTEAFF. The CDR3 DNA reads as TGTGCCTACTCGACAGTCAGTCTGAACACTGAAGCTTTCTTT.

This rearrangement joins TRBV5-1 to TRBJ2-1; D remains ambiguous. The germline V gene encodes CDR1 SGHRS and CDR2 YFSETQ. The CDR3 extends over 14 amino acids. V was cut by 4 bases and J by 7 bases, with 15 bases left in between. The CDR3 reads CASSRFGLGNEQFF. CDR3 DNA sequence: TGCGCCAGCAGCCGTTTCGGGCTGGGGAATGAGCAGTTCTTC. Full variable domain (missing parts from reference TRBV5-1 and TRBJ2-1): KAGVTQTPRYLIKTRGQQVTLSCSPISGHRSVSWYQQTPGQGLQFLFEYFSETQRNKGNFPGRFSGRQFSNSRSEMNVSTLELGDSALYLCASSRFGLGNEQFFGPGTRLTVL.

The CDR3 coding sequence is TGTGCCAGCAGCCCGGGGACAGGGGTTCAGTACTTC. Translated: CASSPGTGVQYF. This chain uses TRBV11-2 with TRBJ2-4; 10 bases agree with TRBD1. CDR3 size: 12 residues. Germline CDR1 reads SGHAT; CDR2 reads FQNNGV. J lost 11 bases, V lost 5 bases, and 3 bases had no gene match.

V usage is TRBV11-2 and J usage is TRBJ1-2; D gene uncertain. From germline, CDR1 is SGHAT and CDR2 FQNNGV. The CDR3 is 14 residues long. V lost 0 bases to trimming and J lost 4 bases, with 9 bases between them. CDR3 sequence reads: CASSLDLRAYGYTF. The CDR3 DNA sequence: TGTGCCAGCAGCTTAGATCTTAGGGCCTATGGCTACACCTTC.

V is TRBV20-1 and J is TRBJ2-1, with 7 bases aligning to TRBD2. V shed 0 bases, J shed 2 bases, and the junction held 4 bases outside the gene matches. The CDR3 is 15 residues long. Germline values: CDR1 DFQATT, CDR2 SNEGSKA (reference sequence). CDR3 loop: CSAREGRGAYNEQFF. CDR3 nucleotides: TGCAGTGCTAGAGAAGGTCGGGGGGCCTACAATGAGCAGTTCTTC.

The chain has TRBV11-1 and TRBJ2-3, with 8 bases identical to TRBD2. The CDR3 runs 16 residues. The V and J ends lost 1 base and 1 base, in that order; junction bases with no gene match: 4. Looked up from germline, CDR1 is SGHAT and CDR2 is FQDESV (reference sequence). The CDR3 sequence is CASSLGTSSGTDTQYF. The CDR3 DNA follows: TGTGCCAGCAGCTTAGGGACTAGCAGTGGCACAGATACGCAGTATTTT. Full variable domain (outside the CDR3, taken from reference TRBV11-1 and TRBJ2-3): EAEVAQSPRYKITEKSQAVAFWCDPISGHATLYWYRQILGQGPELLVQFQDESVVDDSQLPKDRFSAERLKGVDSTLKIQPAELGDSAMYLCASSLGTSSGTDTQYFGPGTRLTVL.

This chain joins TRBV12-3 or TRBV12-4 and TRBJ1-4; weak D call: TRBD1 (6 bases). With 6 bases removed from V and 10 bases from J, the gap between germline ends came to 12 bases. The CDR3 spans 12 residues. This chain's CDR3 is CASSRDKGKLFF. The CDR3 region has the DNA TGTGCCAGCAGCCGGGACAAGGGAAAACTGTTTTTT.

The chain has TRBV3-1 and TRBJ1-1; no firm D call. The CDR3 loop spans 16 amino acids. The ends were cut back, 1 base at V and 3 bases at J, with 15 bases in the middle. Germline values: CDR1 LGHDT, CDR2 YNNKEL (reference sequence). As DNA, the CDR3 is TGTGCCAGCAGCCAAGTCCCCCTGACCTATGACACTGAAGCTTTCTTT. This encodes CASSQVPLTYDTEAFF.

The CDR3 is CASTGGYTEAFF. In nucleotides, the CDR3 is TGTGCCAGCACCGGCGGGTACACTGAAGCTTTCTTT. This chain uses TRBV6-5 with TRBJ1-1; no clear D. The V gene lost 7 bases and the J gene lost 3 bases, with 9 bases spanning the gap. This CDR3 is 12 amino acids long. Germline-derived CDR1 and CDR2 are MNHEY and SVGAGI.